The rows below give T cell receptor beta chains drawn from one sample of a study of shared clonotypes between healthy human individuals. Using immunoSEQ multiplex PCR, the repertoire was profiled, and TCRdb retains in-frame clones only, with some absent. The sample holds some 1,600,000 clones, approximately 98% seen once. Material for sequencing was naive CD4+ T cells sorted from blood. All receptors come from a man in his thirties or forties in good health. Both conserved end residues are part of each CDR3. A D gene is named only where the DNA matches it firmly. Rows may omit the clone size; those that give it use once, few, many or a size class.

j_call d_call cdr3_length clone_size v_call cdr3_nt cdr3_aa
TRBJ2-7 NA 14 NA TRBV29-1 TGCAGCGTTGCGAGTATGGGGCTCTACTACGAGCAGTACTTC CSVASMGLYYEQYF
TRBJ2-1 TRBD2 13 NA TRBV29-1 TGCAGCGTTGTCCCGGGAGGTTACAATGAGCAGTTCTTC CSVVPGGYNEQFF
TRBJ2-7 NA 14 NA TRBV11-2 TGTGCCAGCAGCTCTATTCCCTGGCGGGGCGAGCAGTACTTC CASSSIPWRGEQYF
TRBJ1-5 TRBD1 16 NA TRBV6-6 TGTGCCAGCGCCAGAGGGACAGGTTTTAGCAATCAGCCCCAGCATTTT CASARGTGFSNQPQHF
TRBJ2-2 TRBD1 12 NA TRBV29-1 TGCAGCGTTGTTTCAGGGGGCCGGGAGCTGTTTTTT CSVVSGGRELFF
TRBJ1-2 TRBD1 13 NA TRBV5-4 TGTGCCAGCAGCCAGACAGGGAGTTATGGCTACACCTTC CASSQTGSYGYTF
TRBJ2-7 NA 13 NA TRBV29-1 TGCAGCGTTGAAAGCAGGGATCCCTACGAGCAGTACTTC CSVESRDPYEQYF
TRBJ1-2 NA 12 NA TRBV10-3 TGTGCCATCAGTGCTGACCAGAGAGGCTACACCTTC CAISADQRGYTF
TRBJ2-5 NA 16 NA TRBV5-1 TGCGCCAGCAGCTTGGAACCCTCGGGCGGCCAAGAGACCCAGTACTTC CASSLEPSGGQETQYF
TRBJ2-6 NA 16 NA TRBV7-2 TGTGCCAGCAGCTCTCCGGGGTACTCTGGGGCCAACGTCCTGACTTTC CASSSPGYSGANVLTF
TRBJ2-7 NA 13 once TRBV6-1 TGTGCCAGCAGTGAAAGTTCCTCCTACGAGCAGTACTTC CASSESSSYEQYF
TRBJ1-3 NA 11 NA TRBV30 TGTGCCTGGCAGTCAGGAAACACCATATATTTT CAWQSGNTIYF
TRBJ2-5 NA 14 NA TRBV27 NA CASSFLAGQETQYF
TRBJ1-2 TRBD1 16 NA TRBV4-3 TGCGCCAGCAGCTTTATCCGGGACAGGGGCGTTTATGGCTACACCTTC CASSFIRDRGVYGYTF
TRBJ1-5 NA 16 once TRBV10-3 TGTGCCATCAGTGACCCAGGGGCGCGTGGCAATCAGCCCCAGCATTTT CAISDPGARGNQPQHF
TRBJ2-6 NA 23 NA TRBV18 TGTGCCAGCTCACACTTATCACCAACAAATCGGACACAGAGGGGCTCTGGGGCCAACGTCCTGACTTTC CASSHLSPTNRTQRGSGANVLTF